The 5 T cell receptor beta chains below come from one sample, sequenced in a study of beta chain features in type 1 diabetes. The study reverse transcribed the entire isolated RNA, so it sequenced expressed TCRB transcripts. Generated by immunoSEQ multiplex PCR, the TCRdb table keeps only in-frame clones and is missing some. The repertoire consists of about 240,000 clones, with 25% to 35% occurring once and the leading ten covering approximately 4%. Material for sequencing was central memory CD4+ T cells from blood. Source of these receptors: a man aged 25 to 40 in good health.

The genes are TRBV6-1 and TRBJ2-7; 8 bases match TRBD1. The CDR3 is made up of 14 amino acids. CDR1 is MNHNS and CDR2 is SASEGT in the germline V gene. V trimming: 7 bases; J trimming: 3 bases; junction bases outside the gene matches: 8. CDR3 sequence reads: CASIRTGSLYEQYF. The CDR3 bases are TGTGCCAGCATCCGGACAGGGTCCCTCTACGAGCAGTACTTC.

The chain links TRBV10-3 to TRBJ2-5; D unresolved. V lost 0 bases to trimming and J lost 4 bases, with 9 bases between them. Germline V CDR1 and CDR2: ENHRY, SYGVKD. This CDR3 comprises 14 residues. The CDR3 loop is CAISESGAAETQYF. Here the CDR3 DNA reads TGTGCCATCAGTGAGTCTGGCGCAGCAGAGACCCAGTACTTC.

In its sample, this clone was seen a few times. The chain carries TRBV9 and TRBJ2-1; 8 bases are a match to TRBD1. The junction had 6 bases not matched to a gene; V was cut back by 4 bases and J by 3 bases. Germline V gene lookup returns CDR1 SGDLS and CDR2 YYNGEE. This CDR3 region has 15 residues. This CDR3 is CASSSGTGLYNEQFF. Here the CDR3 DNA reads TGTGCCAGCAGCTCCGGGACAGGCCTCTACAATGAGCAGTTCTTC. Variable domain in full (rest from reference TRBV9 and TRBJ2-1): DSGVTQTPKHLITATGQRVTLRCSPRSGDLSVYWYQQSLDQGLQFLIQYYNGEERAKGNILERFSAQQFPDLHSELNLSSLELGDSALYFCASSSGTGLYNEQFFGPGTRLTVL.

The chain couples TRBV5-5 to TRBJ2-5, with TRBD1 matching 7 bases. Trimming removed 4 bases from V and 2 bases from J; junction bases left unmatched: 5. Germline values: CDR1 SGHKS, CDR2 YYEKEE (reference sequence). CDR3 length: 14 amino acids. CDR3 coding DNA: TGTGCCAGCAGCGAAGGGACAGCGCAAGAGACCCAGTACTTC. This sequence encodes CASSEGTAQETQYF. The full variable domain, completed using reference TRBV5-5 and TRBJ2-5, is DAGVTQSPTHLIKTRGQQVTLRCSPISGHKSVSWYQQVLGQGPQFIFQYYEKEERGRGNFPDRFSARQFPNYSSELNVNALLLGDSALYLCASSEGTAQETQYFGPGTRLLVL.

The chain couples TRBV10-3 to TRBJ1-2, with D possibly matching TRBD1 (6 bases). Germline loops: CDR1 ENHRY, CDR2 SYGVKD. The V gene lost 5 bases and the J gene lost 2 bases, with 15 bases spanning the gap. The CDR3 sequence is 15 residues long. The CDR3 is CAISSAGEENYGYTF. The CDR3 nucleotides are TGTGCCATCAGTTCCGCAGGGGAAGAAAACTATGGCTACACCTTC.